Below, one T cell receptor beta chain is given with its context. The target antigen is unknown. The sample belongs to a study of cytomegalovirus exposure and HLA in healthy donors. CDR1 is GTSNPN, CDR2 SVGIG, per germline (reference sequence). The CDR3 consists of 13 residues. PCR employed 60 Vbeta and 13 Jbeta primers. Assay: immunoSEQ multiplex PCR; the TCRdb copy retains only in-frame clones and omits some. The sample holds 100,000 to 150,000 clones, 80% to 85% seen once. Study results and limitations: The likely origin of a cluster of highly shared sequence variants was a sequencing artifact.

The chain recombines TRBV30 with TRBJ2-5; the match to TRBD1 covers 9 bases. TRBJ2-7 explains the end of the DNA better; the J call may be wrong. The sample was PBMCs. This sequence originates from a boy younger than 18 in good health and CMV-seronegative. The chain's CDR3 is CAWSADRGYEQYF. DNA for the CDR3: TGTGCCTGGAGTGCGGACAGGGGCTACGAGCAGTACTTC.